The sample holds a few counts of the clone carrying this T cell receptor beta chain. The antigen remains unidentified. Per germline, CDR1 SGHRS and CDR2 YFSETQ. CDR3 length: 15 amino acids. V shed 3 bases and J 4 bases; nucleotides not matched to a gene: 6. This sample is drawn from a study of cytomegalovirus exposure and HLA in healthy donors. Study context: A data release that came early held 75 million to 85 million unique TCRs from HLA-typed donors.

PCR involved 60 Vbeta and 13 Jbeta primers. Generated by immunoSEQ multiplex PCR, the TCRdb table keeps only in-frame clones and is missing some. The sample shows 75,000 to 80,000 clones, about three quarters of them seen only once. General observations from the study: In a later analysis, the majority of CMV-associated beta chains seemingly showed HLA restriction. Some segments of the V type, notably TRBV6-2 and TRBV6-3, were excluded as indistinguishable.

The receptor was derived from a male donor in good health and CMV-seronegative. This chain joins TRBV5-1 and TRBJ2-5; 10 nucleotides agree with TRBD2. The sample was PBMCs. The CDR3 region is CASSSGLAVIETQYF. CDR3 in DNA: TGCGCCAGCAGCTCAGGACTAGCGGTAATAGAGACCCAGTACTTC.